This T cell receptor beta chain was retrieved from a study of T cell responses to AZD1222 COVID-19 vaccine. Concerning this clone itself: Its specificity is unknown.

Some clones are missing from TCRdb's copy, which holds only in-frame ones; the method was immunoSEQ multiplex PCR. Of around 80,000 clones in the sample, 86% were seen once. This CDR3 comprises 17 residues. Losses at the gene ends were 6 bases for V and 0 bases for J; bases not matched to a gene: 8. The germline CDR1 and CDR2 sequences are WSHSY and SAAADI. The study's findings and limits: Epitopes outside B.1.351 and B.1.1.7 mutated regions reportedly drew nearly half of spike TCRs. Vaccine-associated CD4 TCRs ranged over spike, dominating at 160-218 and 743-854. Spike-specific TCR breadth and depth both grew after two AZD1222 doses.

V usage is TRBV10-2 and J usage is TRBJ1-6; TRBD1 matches 7 bases. The receptor was derived from an adult in good health. This material consisted of peripheral blood, taken on day 0 of AZD1222 vaccination. Written as DNA, the CDR3 is TGCGCCAGCAGACCTCGGGACAGAAGCTCCTATAATTCACCCCTCCACTTT. This sequence encodes CASRPRDRSSYNSPLHF.